These 10 T cell receptor beta chains came from one sample sequenced in a study of T-cell memory formation after mild COVID-19. TCRdb itself ran the 5' RACE reads through MiXCR, one entry per CDR3 protein. The sample lists some 65,000 distinct CDR3 sequences, around 17% occurring once. The material sequenced was PBMCs or a T cell subset sorted from them (not recorded which). These receptors came from an adult woman who had mild COVID-19 (a few samples of this study predate the infection). Cell type and time point are not known.

The CDR3 coding sequence is TGTGCCAGTAGTCACGGGGGGGTCTACGAGCAGTACTTC. It codes for CASSHGGVYEQYF. The V and J genes are TRBV19 and TRBJ2-7; TRBD2 matches at 8 bases. V shed 5 bases and J 3 bases; nucleotides not matched to a gene: 3. CDR1 and CDR2 from the germline V gene are LNHDA and SQIVND (reference sequence). There are 13 residues in the CDR3.

The chain carries TRBV12-3 or TRBV12-4 and TRBJ2-1; a weak D match, TRBD2 (6 bases). The CDR3 is 14 residues long. Deletions cut 1 base from V and 8 bases from J, with 12 bases between. In DNA, the CDR3 is TGTGCCAGCAGTTTAGTCGGGACTGGGGATGAGCAGTTCTTC. Translation: CASSLVGTGDEQFF.

The rearrangement links TRBV24-1 to TRBJ2-3, with D unresolved. V gave up 1 base and J gave up 5 bases, with 3 bases separating them. The germline V gene encodes CDR1 KGHDR and CDR2 SFDVKD. The CDR3 is 12 residues long. DNA of the CDR3: TGTGCCACCAGTGATTTACGAGATACGCAGTATTTT. Amino acids: CATSDLRDTQYF.

This chain connects TRBV24-1 to TRBJ2-1; D call uncertain. This CDR3 is 14 amino acids long. Germline loops: CDR1 KGHDR, CDR2 SFDVKD. The V end lost 3 bases, the J end lost 6 bases, and 11 bases lay between the germline ends. For the CDR3, the DNA is TGTGCCACCAGTGATCTCCTCGGGTCCAATGAGCAGTTCTTC. It encodes CATSDLLGSNEQFF.

This clonotype has a single count. The chain links TRBV7-3 to TRBJ2-2; D is possibly TRBD2 (5 bases). Per germline, CDR1 SGHTA and CDR2 FQGTGA. The CDR3 consists of 15 residues. Deletions cut 3 bases from V and 3 bases from J, with 11 bases between. The CDR3 DNA reads TGTGCCAGCAGCTTGACACTAGACGACACCGGGGAGCTGTTTTTT. Amino acid sequence: CASSLTLDDTGELFF.

This clonotype showed up many times. The rearrangement links TRBV5-1 to TRBJ1-5; the D is unclear. In germline, CDR1 is SGHRS, CDR2 YFSETQ. V was clipped by 0 bases and J by 0 bases, with 19 bases between them. This CDR3 is built from 19 residues. CDR3 in amino acids: CASSLGPRTGFYSNQPQHF. CDR3 nucleotides: TGCGCCAGCAGCTTGGGCCCCCGGACGGGGTTTTATAGCAATCAGCCCCAGCATTTT.

The CDR3, as DNA: TGTGCCAGCAGTTTGACTAGCGGGAGTCAAGAGACCCAGTACTTC. This codes for CASSLTSGSQETQYF. The chain recombines TRBV6-2 or TRBV6-3 with TRBJ2-5; 12 nucleotides match TRBD2. Germline assignment: CDR1 MNHEY and CDR2 SVGEGT. Trimming cost V 4 bases and J 2 bases; bases outside gene matches: 2. The CDR3 extends over 15 amino acids.

The J gene is TRBJ1-2, the V gene TRBV3-1; D gene ambiguous. Trimming shortened V by 7 bases and J by 4 bases, and 13 bases separated the two germline ends. Per the germline V gene, CDR1 is LGHDT and CDR2 is YNNKEL (reference sequence). The CDR3 has 13 amino acids. The CDR3 coding sequence is TGTGCCAGCAATGAGGGAAAAACCTATGGCTACACCTTC. The encoded protein is CASNEGKTYGYTF.

The V gene is TRBV9, the J gene TRBJ1-2, with D maybe TRBD1 (6 bases). Between the trimmed V and J ends, which lost 4 bases and 7 bases, there was a span of 20 bases. This CDR3 spans 15 amino acids. The germline CDR1 and CDR2 sequences are SGDLS and YYNGEE. The CDR3 spells CASSHPPGAQAGYTF. CDR3 nucleotides: TGTGCCAGCAGCCACCCCCCGGGGGCGCAGGCTGGCTACACCTTC.

The chain carries TRBV5-1 and TRBJ2-2, with 8 bases matching TRBD1. This CDR3 has 15 amino acids. The trim removed 4 bases at V and 5 bases at J, leaving 7 bases unmatched. In germline, CDR1 is SGHRS, CDR2 YFSETQ. The CDR3, as DNA: TGCGCCAGCAGCCGTGGACAGGGAGTTACCGGGGAGCTGTTTTTT. Residues: CASSRGQGVTGELFF.